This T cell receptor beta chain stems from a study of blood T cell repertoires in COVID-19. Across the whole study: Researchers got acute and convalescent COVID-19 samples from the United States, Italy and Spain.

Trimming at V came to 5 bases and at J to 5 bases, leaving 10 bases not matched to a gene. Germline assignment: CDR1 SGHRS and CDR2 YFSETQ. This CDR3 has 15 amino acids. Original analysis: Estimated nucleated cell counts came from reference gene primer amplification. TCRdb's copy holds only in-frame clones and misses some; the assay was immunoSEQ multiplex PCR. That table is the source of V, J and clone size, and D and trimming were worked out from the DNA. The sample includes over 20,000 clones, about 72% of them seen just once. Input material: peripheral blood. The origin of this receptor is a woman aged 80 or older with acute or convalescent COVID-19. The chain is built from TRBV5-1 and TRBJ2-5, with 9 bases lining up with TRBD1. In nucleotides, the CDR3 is TGCGCCAGCAGATCCGGGACAGGGTCCAGGGAGACCCAGTACTTC. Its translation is CASRSGTGSRETQYF.